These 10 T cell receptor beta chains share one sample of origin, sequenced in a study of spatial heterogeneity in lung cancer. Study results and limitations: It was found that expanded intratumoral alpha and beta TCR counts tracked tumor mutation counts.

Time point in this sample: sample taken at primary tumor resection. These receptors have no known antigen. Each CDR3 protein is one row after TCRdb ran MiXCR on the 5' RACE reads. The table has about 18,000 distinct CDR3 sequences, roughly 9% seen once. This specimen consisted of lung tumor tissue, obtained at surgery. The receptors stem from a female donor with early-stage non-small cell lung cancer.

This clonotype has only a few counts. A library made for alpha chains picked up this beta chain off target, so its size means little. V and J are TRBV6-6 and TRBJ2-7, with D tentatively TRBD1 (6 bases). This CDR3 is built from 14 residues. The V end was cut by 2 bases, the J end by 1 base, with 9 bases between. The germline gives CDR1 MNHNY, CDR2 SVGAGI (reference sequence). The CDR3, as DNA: TGTGCCAGCAGTTACACGGACAGTTCCTACGAGCAGTACTTC. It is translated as CASSYTDSSYEQYF.

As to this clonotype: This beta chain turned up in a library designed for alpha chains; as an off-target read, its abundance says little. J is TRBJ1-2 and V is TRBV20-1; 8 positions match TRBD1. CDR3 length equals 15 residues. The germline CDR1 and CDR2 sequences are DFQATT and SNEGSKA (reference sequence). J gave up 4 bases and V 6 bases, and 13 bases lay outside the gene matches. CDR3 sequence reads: CSANPRTGSTYGYTF. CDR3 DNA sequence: TGCAGTGCAAACCCACGGACAGGGTCGACCTATGGCTACACCTTC.

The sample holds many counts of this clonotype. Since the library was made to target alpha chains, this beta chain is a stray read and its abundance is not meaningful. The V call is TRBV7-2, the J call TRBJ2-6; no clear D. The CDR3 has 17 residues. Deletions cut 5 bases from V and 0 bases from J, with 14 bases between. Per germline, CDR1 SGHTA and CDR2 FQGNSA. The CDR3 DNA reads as TGTGCCAGCAGCCCCGGGCCCCCGTCCTCTGGGGCCAACGTCCTGACTTTC. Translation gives CASSPGPPSSGANVLTF.

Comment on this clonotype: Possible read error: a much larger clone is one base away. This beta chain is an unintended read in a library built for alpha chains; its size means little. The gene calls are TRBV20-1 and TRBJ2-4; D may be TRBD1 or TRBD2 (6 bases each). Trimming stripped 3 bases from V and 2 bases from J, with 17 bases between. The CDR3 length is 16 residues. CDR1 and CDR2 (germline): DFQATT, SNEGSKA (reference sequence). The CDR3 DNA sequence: TGCAGTGCTAGCGGAGGGATAGGGGGGTCCAAAAACATTCAGTACTTC. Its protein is CSASGGIGGSKNIQYF.

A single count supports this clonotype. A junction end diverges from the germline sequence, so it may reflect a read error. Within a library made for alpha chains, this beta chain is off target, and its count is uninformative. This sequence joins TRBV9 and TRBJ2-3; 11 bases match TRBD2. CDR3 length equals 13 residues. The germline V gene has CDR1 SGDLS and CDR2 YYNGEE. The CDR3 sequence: CASSGGATDTQYF. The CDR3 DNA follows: TGTGCCAGTAGCGGGGGGGCCACAGATACGCAGTATTTT.

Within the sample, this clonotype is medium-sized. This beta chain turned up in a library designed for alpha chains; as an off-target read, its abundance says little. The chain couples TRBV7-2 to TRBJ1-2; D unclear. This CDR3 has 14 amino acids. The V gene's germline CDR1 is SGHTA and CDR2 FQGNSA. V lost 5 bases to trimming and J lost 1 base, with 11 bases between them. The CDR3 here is CASSLEGSNYGYTF. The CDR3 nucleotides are TGTGCCAGCAGCCTCGAAGGCAGTAACTATGGCTACACCTTC.

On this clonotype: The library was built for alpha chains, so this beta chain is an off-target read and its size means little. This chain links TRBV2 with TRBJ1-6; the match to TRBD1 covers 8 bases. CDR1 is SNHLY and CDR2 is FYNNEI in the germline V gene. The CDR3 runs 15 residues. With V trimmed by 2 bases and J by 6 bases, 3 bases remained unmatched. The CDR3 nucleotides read TGTGCCAGCAGTGAATTCGGACAGGGTAATTCACCCCTCCACTTT. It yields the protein CASSEFGQGNSPLHF. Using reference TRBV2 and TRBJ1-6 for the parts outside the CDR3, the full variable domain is EPEVTQTPSHQVTQMGQEVILRCVPISNHLYFYWYRQILGQKVEFLVSFYNNEISEKSEIFDDQFSVERPDGSNFTLKIRSTKLEDSAMYFCASSEFGQGNSPLHFGNGTRLTVT.

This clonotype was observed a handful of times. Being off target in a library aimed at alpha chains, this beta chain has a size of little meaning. CDR3 nucleotides: TGCAGTGCTAGAACAGGGACGGAGCCCCAGCATTTT. Protein: CSARTGTEPQHF. This rearrangement joins TRBV20-1 to TRBJ1-5; D may be TRBD1 (6 bases). Germline CDR1 and CDR2: DFQATT and SNEGSKA (reference sequence). V was shortened by 2 bases and J by 8 bases, with 10 bases between the two germline ends. CDR3 length: 12 amino acids.

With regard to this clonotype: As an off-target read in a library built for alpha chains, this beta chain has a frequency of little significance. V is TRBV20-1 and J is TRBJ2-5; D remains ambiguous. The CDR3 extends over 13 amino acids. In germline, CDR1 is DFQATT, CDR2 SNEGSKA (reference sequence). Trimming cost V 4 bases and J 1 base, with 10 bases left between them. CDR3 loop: CSAIPSSQETQYF. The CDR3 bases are TGCAGTGCTATTCCGAGTTCCCAAGAGACCCAGTACTTC.

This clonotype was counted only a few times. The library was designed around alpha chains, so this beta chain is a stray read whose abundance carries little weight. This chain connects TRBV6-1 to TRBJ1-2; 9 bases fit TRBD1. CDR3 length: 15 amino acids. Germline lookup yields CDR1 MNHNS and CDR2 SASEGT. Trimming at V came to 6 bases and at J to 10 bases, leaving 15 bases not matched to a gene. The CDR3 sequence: CASSFSPGTGTPYTF. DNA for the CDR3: TGTGCCAGCAGCTTCAGTCCCGGGACAGGGACACCCTACACCTTC.